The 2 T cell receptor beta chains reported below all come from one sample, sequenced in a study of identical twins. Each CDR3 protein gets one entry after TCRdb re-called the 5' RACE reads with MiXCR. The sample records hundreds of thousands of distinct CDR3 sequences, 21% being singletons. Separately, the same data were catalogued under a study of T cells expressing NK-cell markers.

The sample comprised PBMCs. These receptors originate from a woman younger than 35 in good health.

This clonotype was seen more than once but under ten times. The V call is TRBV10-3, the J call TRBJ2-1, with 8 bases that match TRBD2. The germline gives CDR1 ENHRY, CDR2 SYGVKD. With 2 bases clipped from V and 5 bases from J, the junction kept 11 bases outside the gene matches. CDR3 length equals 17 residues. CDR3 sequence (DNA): TGTGCCATCAGTGAGCCGCCTGGGGCGGGAGGCCACAATGAGCAGTTCTTC. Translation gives CAISEPPGAGGHNEQFF.

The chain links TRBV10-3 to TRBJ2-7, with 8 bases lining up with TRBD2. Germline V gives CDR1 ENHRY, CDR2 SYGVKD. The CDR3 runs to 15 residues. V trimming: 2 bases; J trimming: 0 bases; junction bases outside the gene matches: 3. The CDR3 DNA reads TGTGCCATCAGTGAGGGGCGGGGGGCCTCCTACGAGCAGTACTTC. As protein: CAISEGRGASYEQYF.